This T cell receptor (beta chain) was obtained from a study of blood T cell repertoires in COVID-19. Turning to the study itself: Whether acute or convalescent, the COVID-19 samples came from the United States, Italy and Spain. PBMCs, B-cell-depleted T cells, or T cells provided the cDNA or gDNA that made up the material.

The protocol was immunoSEQ multiplex PCR, while the TCRdb copy is restricted to in-frame clones and leaves out a portion. Of fewer than 250,000 clones in the sample, around nine tenths were seen once. Germline CDR1 reads MNHEY; CDR2 reads SVGEGT. There are 13 residues in the CDR3. Trimming removed 2 bases at V and 3 bases at J, with 8 bases between. The sample taken for sequencing was peripheral blood. The genes are TRBV6-2 or TRBV6-3 and TRBJ2-7; D is unclear. This receptor was identified in a human donor in a cohort sampled during active COVID-19. In DNA, the CDR3 is TGTGCCAGCAGTTACGGGCACGACTACGAGCAGTACTTC. As protein: CASSYGHDYEQYF.